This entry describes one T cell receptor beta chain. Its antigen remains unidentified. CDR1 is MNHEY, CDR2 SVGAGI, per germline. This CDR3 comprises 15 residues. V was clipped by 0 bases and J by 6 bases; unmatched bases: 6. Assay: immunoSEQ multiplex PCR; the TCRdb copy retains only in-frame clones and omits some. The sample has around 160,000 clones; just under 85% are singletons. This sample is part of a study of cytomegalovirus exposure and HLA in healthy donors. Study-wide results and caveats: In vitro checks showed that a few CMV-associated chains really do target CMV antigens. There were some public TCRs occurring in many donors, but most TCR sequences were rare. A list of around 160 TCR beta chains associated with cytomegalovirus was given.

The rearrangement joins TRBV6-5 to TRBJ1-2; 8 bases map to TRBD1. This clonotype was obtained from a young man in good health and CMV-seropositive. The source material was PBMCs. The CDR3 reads CASSYSWAGGDGYTF. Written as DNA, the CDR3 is TGTGCCAGCAGTTACTCTTGGGCAGGGGGCGATGGCTACACCTTC.